This T cell receptor (beta chain) is from a study of early stage breast cancer tumors. Study-level results: Commonly generated sequences made up most enriched TCRB sequences shared between patients. Unsorted bulk genomic DNA sequencing lacked pairing and functional marker data.

V was cut by 6 bases and J by 4 bases, with 8 bases left in between. The CDR3 is 12 residues long. Per germline, CDR1 SGHVS and CDR2 FNYEAQ. Assay: immunoSEQ multiplex PCR; the TCRdb copy retains only in-frame clones and omits some. There are about 14,000 clones in the sample; about 81% occur only once, and 4% to 5.5% lies in the top ten. In its sample, this clone was seen a few times. Its target is not known. This normal breast sample came from a site roughly 1.8-4 cm away from the tumor. This sequence joins TRBV7-6 and TRBJ2-3; D unclear. The sample consisted of normal breast tissue next to the tumor. This TCR came from a person aged 25 to 39 with breast cancer. The CDR3 DNA follows: TGTGCCAGCAGTCAATTCGCAGATACGCAGTATTTT. It encodes CASSQFADTQYF.